This passage covers 27 T cell receptor beta chains from one sample sequenced in a study of cytomegalovirus exposure and HLA in healthy donors. The PCR was carried out with 60 Vbeta primers and 13 Jbeta primers. The method was immunoSEQ multiplex PCR; TCRdb's version includes in-frame clones alone and lacks a portion of them. Here the sample spans 100,000 to 150,000 clones, about four fifths being singletons. The sequenced material came from PBMCs. These receptors originate from a woman aged 40 to 50 in good health and CMV-seronegative.

V usage is TRBV7-6 and J usage is TRBJ2-7; D gene unclear. The germline gives CDR1 SGHVS, CDR2 FNYEAQ. The CDR3 runs to 14 residues. V was trimmed by 3 bases and J by 6 bases, leaving 15 bases between them. CDR3 in DNA: TGTGCCAGCAGCTTTGGCGGCACCGGTGGCGAGCAGTACTTC. It specifies CASSFGGTGGEQYF.

This rearrangement joins TRBV7-2 to TRBJ1-1; D possibly corresponds to TRBD1 (6 bases). Per germline, CDR1 SGHTA and CDR2 FQGNSA. The CDR3 loop spans 15 amino acids. V was trimmed by 2 bases and J by 1 base, leaving 11 bases between them. CDR3 loop: CASSLWGGTNTEAFF. For the CDR3, the DNA is TGTGCCAGCAGCTTATGGGGGGGCACGAACACTGAAGCTTTCTTT.

The CDR3 here is CASSQDTSKPQHF. The CDR3 DNA is TGTGCCAGCAGCCAAGACACATCGAAGCCCCAGCATTTT. The V gene is TRBV14, the J gene TRBJ1-5; D gene unclear. Germline CDR1 reads SGHDN; CDR2 reads FVKESK. V lost 0 bases and J lost 8, with 8 bases in between. This CDR3 contains 13 residues. The full variable domain, completed using reference TRBV14 and TRBJ1-5, is EAGVTQFPSHSVIEKGQTVTLRCDPISGHDNLYWYRRVMGKEIKFLLHFVKESKQDESGMPNNRFLAERTGGTYSTLKVQPAELEDSGVYFCASSQDTSKPQHFGDGTRLSIL.

The gene calls are TRBV6-6 and TRBJ2-5; 8 nucleotides match TRBD2. The CDR3 covers 15 residues. With 4 bases clipped from V and 3 bases from J, the junction kept 7 bases outside the gene matches. Germline-derived CDR1 and CDR2 are MNHNY and SVGAGI (reference sequence). The CDR3 DNA follows: TGTGCCAGCAGTTCCCCCCGGCGGGGGGAAGAGACCCAGTACTTC. It translates to CASSSPRRGEETQYF.

The rearrangement links TRBV4-3 to TRBJ2-1; TRBD2 aligns across 10 bases. The V gene's germline CDR1 is LGHNA and CDR2 YSLEER. With 1 base clipped from V and 5 bases from J, the junction kept 5 bases outside the gene matches. The CDR3 spans 16 residues. The chain's CDR3 is CASSQGVAGGHNEQFF. CDR3 bases: TGCGCCAGCAGCCAAGGGGTAGCGGGGGGACACAATGAGCAGTTCTTC.

This chain uses TRBV7-9 with TRBJ2-7; TRBD2 matches at 10 bases. Trimming took 7 bases from V and 3 from J; bases not matched to a gene: 9. The CDR3 length is 15 residues. Germline CDR1 reads SEHNR; CDR2 reads FQNEAQ (reference sequence). Here the CDR3 reads CASNPPSGSNYEQYF. In DNA form, the CDR3 reads TGTGCCAGCAACCCTCCTAGCGGGAGTAACTACGAGCAGTACTTC.

This chain uses TRBV9 with TRBJ2-7; no definite D call. The CDR3 has 13 residues. The germline V gene has CDR1 SGDLS and CDR2 YYNGEE. Trimming removed 0 bases from V and 5 bases from J, with 9 bases in between. CDR3 residues: CASSVEPRNEQYF. The CDR3 coding sequence is TGTGCCAGCAGCGTAGAACCTAGAAACGAGCAGTACTTC.

This clone appeared once. The rearrangement uses TRBV5-1 and TRBJ2-1; 9 bases are shared with TRBD1. This CDR3 has 15 residues. The trim removed 4 bases at V and 10 bases at J, leaving 12 bases unmatched. Germline CDR1 is SGHRS and CDR2 is YFSETQ. CDR3 in amino acids: CASSITGGASGEQFF. The CDR3 nucleotides are TGCGCCAGCAGCATAACAGGGGGCGCAAGTGGAGAGCAGTTCTTC.

This chain links TRBV2 with TRBJ1-1; a possible D gene is TRBD1 (6 bases). Germline loops: CDR1 SNHLY, CDR2 FYNNEI. The length of the CDR3 is 14 residues. V was pared by 10 bases and J by 2 bases, with 17 bases between. This CDR3 reads CATNRAGPNTEAFF. CDR3 DNA: TGTGCCACCAACAGGGCAGGTCCCAACACTGAAGCTTTCTTT.

The chain combines TRBV4-1 with TRBJ1-2, with unresolved D. CDR1 is MGHRA, CDR2 YSYEKL, per germline. The CDR3 consists of 13 residues. V was clipped by 1 base and J by 4 bases, with 7 bases between them. The DNA of the CDR3 is TGCGCCAGCAGCCAAGCGAACAGCTATGGCTACACCTTC. Encoded protein: CASSQANSYGYTF.

The CDR3: CASSESMRGNYEQYF. In DNA form, the CDR3 reads TGCGCCAGCAGTGAGTCAATGAGGGGGAATTACGAGCAGTACTTC. The genes are TRBV10-2 and TRBJ2-7; D perhaps matches TRBD1 (6 bases). Germline V CDR1 and CDR2: WSHSY, SAAADI. Deletions cut 0 bases from V and 4 bases from J, with 13 bases between. The CDR3 sequence is 15 residues long.

The rearrangement joins TRBV4-3 to TRBJ2-5; 9 positions match TRBD1. The J call may be wrong; the DNA end is better matched by TRBJ2-7. The CDR3 loop spans 15 amino acids. Germline values: CDR1 LGHNA, CDR2 YSLEER. CDR3 in DNA: TGCGCCAGCAGCCAGGGACAGGGAGAAGCCTACGAGCAGTACTTC. Translating it yields CASSQGQGEAYEQYF.

This sequence joins TRBV7-8 and TRBJ2-1, with a tentative D call TRBD1 (5 bases). Trimming cost V 4 bases and J 10 bases, with 14 bases left between them. The CDR3 sequence is 13 residues long. Per the germline V gene, CDR1 is SGHVS and CDR2 is FQNEAQ. The CDR3 bases are TGTGCCAGCAGCTCCCTTAATCAGGGAGAGCAGTTCTTC. It translates to CASSSLNQGEQFF.

The J gene is TRBJ2-5, the V gene TRBV2, with a tentative D call TRBD1 (7 bases). Deletions cut 9 bases from V and 5 bases from J, with 19 bases between. The CDR3 has 14 amino acids. CDR1 and CDR2 from the germline V gene are SNHLY and FYNNEI. CDR3: CASRTQTGRETQYF. The CDR3 bases are TGTGCCAGTAGAACCCAGACAGGGAGGGAGACCCAGTACTTC.

This sequence joins TRBV28 and TRBJ2-2; tentatively, D is TRBD2 (6 bases). This CDR3 has 12 amino acids. V lost 4 bases, J lost 6 bases, and 6 bases lay in between. Germline CDR1 MDHEN, CDR2 SYDVKM. The CDR3 loop is CASSWGAGELFF. In DNA, the CDR3 is TGTGCCAGCAGTTGGGGGGCCGGGGAGCTGTTTTTT.

The chain combines TRBV9 with TRBJ2-1; 11 bases map to TRBD2. Trimming took 4 bases from V and 5 from J; bases not matched to a gene: 8. This CDR3 has 16 amino acids. From germline, CDR1 is SGDLS and CDR2 YYNGEE. This CDR3 is CASSMGGGLADNEQFF. In DNA form, the CDR3 reads TGTGCCAGCAGCATGGGGGGGGGACTAGCGGACAATGAGCAGTTCTTC.

The CDR3 spells CASSVDEGFGEAFF. CDR3 coding DNA: TGTGCCAGCAGCGTAGATGAGGGCTTTGGGGAAGCTTTCTTT. The J gene is TRBJ1-1, the V gene TRBV9; D gene uncertain. CDR1 is SGDLS and CDR2 is YYNGEE in the germline V gene. With 0 bases removed from V and 8 bases from J, the gap between germline ends came to 14 bases. The CDR3 totals 14 residues.

The rearrangement joins TRBV4-3 to TRBJ1-1, with D perhaps TRBD1 (5 bases). Germline V gene sequence: CDR1 LGHNA, CDR2 YSLEER. This CDR3 has 13 amino acids. The V and J ends lost 2 bases and 4 bases respectively, with 8 bases between them. CDR3 sequence: CASSQQGFTEAFF. CDR3 sequence (DNA): TGCGCCAGCAGCCAACAGGGTTTCACTGAAGCTTTCTTT.

The chain combines TRBV4-1 with TRBJ2-3, with 7 nucleotides matching TRBD1. CDR3 length equals 15 residues. V trimming: 0 bases; J trimming: 4 bases; junction bases outside the gene matches: 4. CDR1 and CDR2 (germline): MGHRA, YSYEKL. The CDR3 DNA reads as TGCGCCAGCAGCCAAGATCCCCAGGGGGCAGATACGCAGTATTTT. The encoded protein is CASSQDPQGADTQYF.

The chain carries TRBV9 and TRBJ2-3; TRBD2 matches at 16 bases. V was pared by 0 bases and J by 4 bases, with 8 bases of the junction left unmatched. The germline V gene has CDR1 SGDLS and CDR2 YYNGEE. The CDR3 spans 19 residues. The CDR3 here is CASSVAGQGTSGRADTQYF. The CDR3, as DNA: TGTGCCAGCAGCGTAGCGGGACAGGGGACTAGCGGGAGGGCAGATACGCAGTATTTT.

CDR3 region: CASSHQLEASGRGDTQYF. The CDR3, as DNA: TGCGCCAGCAGCCACCAACTGGAGGCTAGCGGGAGAGGAGATACGCAGTATTTT. The chain uses TRBV4-3 and TRBJ2-3; 10 bases line up with TRBD2. The CDR3 totals 18 residues. CDR1 and CDR2 (germline): LGHNA, YSLEER. The V and J ends lost 3 bases and 5 bases, in that order; junction bases with no gene match: 14.

The chain combines TRBV27 with TRBJ1-1, with 10 bases that match TRBD1. This CDR3 has 15 amino acids. The V gene end was trimmed by 6 bases and the J gene end by 2 bases; junction bases not matched to a gene: 6. Germline lookup yields CDR1 MNHEY and CDR2 SMNVEV (reference sequence). The CDR3 sequence is CASRLGTGANTEAFF. DNA of the CDR3: TGTGCCAGCAGATTGGGGACAGGGGCCAACACTGAAGCTTTCTTT.

The chain employs TRBV4-1 and TRBJ1-2; possibly TRBD1 for D (5 bases). Germline-derived CDR1 and CDR2 are MGHRA and YSYEKL. The V gene lost 3 bases and the J gene lost 8 bases, with 10 bases spanning the gap. The CDR3 runs 12 residues. DNA for the CDR3: TGCGCCAGCAGCCACGAATGGGGCGGCTACACCTTC. Encoded protein: CASSHEWGGYTF.

The CDR3 loop reads CASSYVANYGYTF. CDR3 nucleotides: TGTGCCAGCAGTTACGTTGCGAACTATGGCTACACCTTC. The chain employs TRBV6-5 and TRBJ1-2, with D hard to call. Per the germline V gene, CDR1 is MNHEY and CDR2 is SVGAGI. Trimming left V 2 bases short and J 2 bases short, with 6 bases between. The CDR3 runs to 13 residues.

This clone came up once. This sequence joins TRBV27 and TRBJ2-1; TRBD2 agrees at 7 bases. This CDR3 is built from 14 residues. With 3 bases clipped from V and 7 bases from J, the junction kept 6 bases outside the gene matches. Germline assignment: CDR1 MNHEY and CDR2 SMNVEV (reference sequence). The CDR3 spells CASSLGLAVNEQFF. CDR3 sequence (DNA): TGTGCCAGCAGTTTGGGGCTAGCGGTAAATGAGCAGTTCTTC.

The rearrangement links TRBV5-1 to TRBJ2-3, with D perhaps TRBD1 (7 bases). The ends were cut back, 3 bases at V and 6 bases at J, with 14 bases in the middle. The CDR3 length is 14 residues. Germline V CDR1 and CDR2: SGHRS, YFSETQ. This chain's CDR3 is CASSSLQGRDTQYF. CDR3 in DNA: TGCGCCAGCAGCTCCCTACAGGGGAGGGATACGCAGTATTTT.

This sequence joins TRBV27 and TRBJ2-1; 8 bases are a match to TRBD2. Germline trimming cut 6 bases from V and 2 bases from J; bases unmatched to any gene: 3. This CDR3 is built from 14 residues. The germline V gene has CDR1 MNHEY and CDR2 SMNVEV (reference sequence). The CDR3 is CASRRGLAYNEQFF. The CDR3 coding sequence is TGTGCCAGCAGAAGGGGACTAGCCTACAATGAGCAGTTCTTC.